The sequence of this T cell receptor beta chain was determined in a study of cytomegalovirus exposure and HLA in healthy donors. Study context: Earlier results showed 120 million or so unique TCR beta sequences derived from approximately 170 million T cells.

This PCR relied on a set of 60 Vbeta primers and 13 Jbeta primers. As handled by the study authors: Approximately 11 million of the 60 million to 80 million unique TCR beta chains counted in a later analysis were shared. Profiled with immunoSEQ multiplex PCR; TCRdb holds only in-frame clones, not every one. For V, J and clone size, that table is used; D and trimming come from the DNA. The data hold 150,000 to 200,000 clones, with approximately 70% observed a single time. V lost 10 bases and J 1 base, leaving 16 bases between the germline ends. Germline V gene lookup returns CDR1 SGHTA and CDR2 FQGNSA. This CDR3 has 14 amino acids.

Sequenced: PBMCs. The chain carries TRBV7-2 and TRBJ1-1, with D tentatively TRBD1 (6 bases). The origin of this receptor is a man aged 40-49 years in good health and CMV-seropositive. The CDR3 loop is CATRRGGPNTEAFF. The CDR3 bases are TGTGCCACCCGCCGGGGGGGCCCGAACACTGAAGCTTTCTTT.